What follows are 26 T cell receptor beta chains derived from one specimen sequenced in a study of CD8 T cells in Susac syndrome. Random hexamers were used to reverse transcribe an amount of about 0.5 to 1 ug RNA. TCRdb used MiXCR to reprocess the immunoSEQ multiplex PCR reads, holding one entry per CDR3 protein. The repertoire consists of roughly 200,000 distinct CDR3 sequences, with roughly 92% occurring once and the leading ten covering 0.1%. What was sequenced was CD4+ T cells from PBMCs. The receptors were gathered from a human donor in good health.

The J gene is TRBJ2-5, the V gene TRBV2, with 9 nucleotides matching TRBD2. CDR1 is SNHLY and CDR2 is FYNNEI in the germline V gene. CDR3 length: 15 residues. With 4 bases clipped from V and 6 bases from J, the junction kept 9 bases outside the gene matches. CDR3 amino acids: CASSAPGSGGQTQYF. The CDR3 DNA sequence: TGTGCCAGCAGTGCCCCGGGTAGCGGGGGACAGACCCAGTACTTC.

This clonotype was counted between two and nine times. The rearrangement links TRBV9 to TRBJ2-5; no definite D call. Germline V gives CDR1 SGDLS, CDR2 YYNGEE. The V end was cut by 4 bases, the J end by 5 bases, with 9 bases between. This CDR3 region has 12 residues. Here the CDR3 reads CASSLMGETQYF. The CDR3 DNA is TGTGCCAGCAGCCTGATGGGGGAGACCCAGTACTTC.

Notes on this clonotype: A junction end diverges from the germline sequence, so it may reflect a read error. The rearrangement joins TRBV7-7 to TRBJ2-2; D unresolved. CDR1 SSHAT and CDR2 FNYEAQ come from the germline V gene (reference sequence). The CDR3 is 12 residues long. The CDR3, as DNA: TGTGCTAGCAGCTTAGGAGACGGGGAGCTGTTTTTT. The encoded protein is CASSLGDGELFF.

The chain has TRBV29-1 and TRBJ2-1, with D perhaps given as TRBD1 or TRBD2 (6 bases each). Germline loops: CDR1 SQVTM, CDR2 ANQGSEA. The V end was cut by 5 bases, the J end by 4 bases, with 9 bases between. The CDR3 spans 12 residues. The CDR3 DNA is TGCAGCGTTCAAGGGGGGTACAATGAGCAGTTCTTC. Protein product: CSVQGGYNEQFF.

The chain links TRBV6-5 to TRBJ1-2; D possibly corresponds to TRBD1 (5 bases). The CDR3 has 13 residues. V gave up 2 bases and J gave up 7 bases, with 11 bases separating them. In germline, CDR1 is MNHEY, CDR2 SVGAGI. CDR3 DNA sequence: TGTGCCAGCAGTTACAGGGTCGGGGCTGGCTACACCTTC. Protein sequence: CASSYRVGAGYTF.

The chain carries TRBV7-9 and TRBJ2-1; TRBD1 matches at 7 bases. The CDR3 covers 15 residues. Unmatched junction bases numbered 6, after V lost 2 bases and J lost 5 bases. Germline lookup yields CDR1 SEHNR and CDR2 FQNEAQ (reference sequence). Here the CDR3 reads CASSLRGRIHNEQFF. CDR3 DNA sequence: TGTGCCAGCAGCTTAAGGGGGCGAATCCACAATGAGCAGTTCTTC.

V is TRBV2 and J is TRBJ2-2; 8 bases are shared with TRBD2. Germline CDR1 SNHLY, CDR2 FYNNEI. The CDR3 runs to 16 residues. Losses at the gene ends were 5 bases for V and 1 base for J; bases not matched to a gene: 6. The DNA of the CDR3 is TGTGCCAGCAGTCGAAGGAGCGGGGGGAACACCGGGGAGCTGTTTTTT. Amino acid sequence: CASSRRSGGNTGELFF. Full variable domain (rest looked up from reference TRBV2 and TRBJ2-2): EPEVTQTPSHQVTQMGQEVILRCVPISNHLYFYWYRQILGQKVEFLVSFYNNEISEKSEIFDDQFSVERPDGSNFTLKIRSTKLEDSAMYFCASSRRSGGNTGELFFGEGSRLTVL.

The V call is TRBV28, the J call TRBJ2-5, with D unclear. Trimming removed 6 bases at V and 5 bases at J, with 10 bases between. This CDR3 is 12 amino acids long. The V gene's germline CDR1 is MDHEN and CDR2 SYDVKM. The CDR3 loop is CASRGFRETQYF. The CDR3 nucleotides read TGTGCCAGCAGAGGCTTTCGGGAGACCCAGTACTTC.

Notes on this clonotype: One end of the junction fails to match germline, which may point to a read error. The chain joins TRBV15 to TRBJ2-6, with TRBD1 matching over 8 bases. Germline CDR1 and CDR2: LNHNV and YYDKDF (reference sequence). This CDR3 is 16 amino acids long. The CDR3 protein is CATSSTGGPGANVLIF. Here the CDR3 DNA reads TGTGCCACCAGCTCAACAGGGGGTCCTGGGGCCAACGTCCTGATTTTC.

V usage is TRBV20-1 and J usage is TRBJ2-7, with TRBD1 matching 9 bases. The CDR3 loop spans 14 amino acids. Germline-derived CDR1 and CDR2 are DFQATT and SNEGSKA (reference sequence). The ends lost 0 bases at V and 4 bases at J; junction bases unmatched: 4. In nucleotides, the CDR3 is TGCAGTGCTAGAGATCCCGGGACAGGGTACGAGCAGTACTTC. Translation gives CSARDPGTGYEQYF.

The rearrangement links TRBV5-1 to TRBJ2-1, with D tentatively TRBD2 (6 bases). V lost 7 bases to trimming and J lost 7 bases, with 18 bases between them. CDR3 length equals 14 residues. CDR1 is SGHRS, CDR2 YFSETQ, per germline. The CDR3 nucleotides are TGCGCCAGCCGCGAGGGGACTCTCAGGAATGAGCAGTTCTTC. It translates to CASREGTLRNEQFF.

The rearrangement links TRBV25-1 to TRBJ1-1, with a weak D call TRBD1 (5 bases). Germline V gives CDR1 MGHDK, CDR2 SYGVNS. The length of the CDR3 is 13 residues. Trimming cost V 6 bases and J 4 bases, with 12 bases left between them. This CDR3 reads CASSGTKSTEAFF. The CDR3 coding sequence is TGTGCCAGCAGCGGGACTAAGAGCACTGAAGCTTTCTTT. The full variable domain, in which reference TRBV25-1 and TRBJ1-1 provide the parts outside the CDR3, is EADIYQTPRYLVIGTGKKITLECSQTMGHDKMYWYQQDPGMELHLIHYSYGVNSTEKGDLSSESTVSRIRTEHFPLTLESARPSHTSQYLCASSGTKSTEAFFGQGTRLTVV.

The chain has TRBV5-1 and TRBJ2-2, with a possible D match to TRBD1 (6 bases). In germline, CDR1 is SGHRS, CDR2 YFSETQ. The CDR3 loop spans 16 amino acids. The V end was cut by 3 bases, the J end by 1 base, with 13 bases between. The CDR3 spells CASSYAGTKNTGELFF. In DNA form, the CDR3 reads TGCGCCAGCAGCTATGCTGGGACAAAGAACACCGGGGAGCTGTTTTTT.

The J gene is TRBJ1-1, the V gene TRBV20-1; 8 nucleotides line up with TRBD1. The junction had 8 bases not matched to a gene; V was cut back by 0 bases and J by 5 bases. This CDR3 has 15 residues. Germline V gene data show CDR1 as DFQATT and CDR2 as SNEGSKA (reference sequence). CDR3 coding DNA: TGCAGTGCTAGAGATCAGGGGGCGAGAGGGACTGAAGCTTTCTTT. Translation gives CSARDQGARGTEAFF.

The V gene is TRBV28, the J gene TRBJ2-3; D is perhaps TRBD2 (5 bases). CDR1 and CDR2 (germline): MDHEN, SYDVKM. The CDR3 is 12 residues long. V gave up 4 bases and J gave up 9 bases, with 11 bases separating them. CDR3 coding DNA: TGTGCCAGCAGTTCTGAGCGGCGGACGCAGTATTTT. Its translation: CASSSERRTQYF.

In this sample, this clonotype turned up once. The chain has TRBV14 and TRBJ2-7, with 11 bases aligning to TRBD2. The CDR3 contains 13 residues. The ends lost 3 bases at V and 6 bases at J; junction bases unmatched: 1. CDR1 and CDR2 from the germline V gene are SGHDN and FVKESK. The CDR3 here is CASSHSGGAEQYF. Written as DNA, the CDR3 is TGTGCCAGCAGCCATAGCGGGGGGGCCGAGCAGTACTTC. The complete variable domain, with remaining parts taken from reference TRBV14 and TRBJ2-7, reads EAGVTQFPSHSVIEKGQTVTLRCDPISGHDNLYWYRRVMGKEIKFLLHFVKESKQDESGMPNNRFLAERTGGTYSTLKVQPAELEDSGVYFCASSHSGGAEQYFGPGTRLTVT.

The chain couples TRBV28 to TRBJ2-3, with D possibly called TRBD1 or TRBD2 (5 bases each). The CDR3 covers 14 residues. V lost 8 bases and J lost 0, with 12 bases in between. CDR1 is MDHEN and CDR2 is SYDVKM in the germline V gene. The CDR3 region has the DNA TGTGCCAGCCTATCTGAGGGGAGCACAGATACGCAGTATTTT. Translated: CASLSEGSTDTQYF. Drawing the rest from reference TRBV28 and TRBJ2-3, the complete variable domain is DVKVTQSSRYLVKRTGEKVFLECVQDMDHENMFWYRQDPGLGLRLIYFSYDVKMKEKGDIPEGYSVSREKKERFSLILESASTNQTSMYLCASLSEGSTDTQYFGPGTRLTVL.

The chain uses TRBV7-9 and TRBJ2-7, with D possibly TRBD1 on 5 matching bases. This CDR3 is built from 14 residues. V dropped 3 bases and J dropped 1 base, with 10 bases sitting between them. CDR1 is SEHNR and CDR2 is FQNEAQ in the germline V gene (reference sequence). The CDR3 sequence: CASSLGQVSYEQYF. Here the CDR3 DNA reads TGTGCCAGCAGCTTGGGGCAGGTATCCTACGAGCAGTACTTC.

Here the CDR3 reads CAWSLRGAYKLAKNIQYF. The CDR3 bases are TGTGCCTGGAGTTTGAGGGGTGCCTACAAGCTAGCCAAAAACATTCAGTACTTC. V is TRBV30 and J is TRBJ2-4, with D tentatively TRBD1 or TRBD2 (5 bases each). The CDR3 extends over 18 amino acids. V shed 2 bases and J shed 0 bases, with 20 bases lying between them. Germline lookup yields CDR1 GTSNPN and CDR2 SVGIG (reference sequence). Full variable domain (missing parts from reference TRBV30 and TRBJ2-4): SQTIHQWPATLVQPVGSPLSLECTVEGTSNPNLYWYRQAAGRGLQLLFYSVGIGQISSEVPQNLSASRPQDRQFILSSKKLLLSDSGFYLCAWSLRGAYKLAKNIQYFGAGTRLSVL.

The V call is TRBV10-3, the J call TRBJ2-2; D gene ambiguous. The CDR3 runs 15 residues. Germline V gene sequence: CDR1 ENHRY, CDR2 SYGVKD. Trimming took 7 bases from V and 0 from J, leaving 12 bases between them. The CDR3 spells CAIKSTHPNTGELFF. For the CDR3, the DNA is TGTGCCATCAAATCCACCCACCCGAACACCGGGGAGCTGTTTTTT.

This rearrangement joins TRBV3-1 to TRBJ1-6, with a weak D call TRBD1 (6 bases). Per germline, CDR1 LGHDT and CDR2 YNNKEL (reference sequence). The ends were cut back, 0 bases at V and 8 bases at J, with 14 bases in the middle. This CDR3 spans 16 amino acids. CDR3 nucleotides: TGTGCCAGCAGCCAAGATCCCGTCGGGGGCCATTCACCCCTCCACTTT. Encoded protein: CASSQDPVGGHSPLHF.

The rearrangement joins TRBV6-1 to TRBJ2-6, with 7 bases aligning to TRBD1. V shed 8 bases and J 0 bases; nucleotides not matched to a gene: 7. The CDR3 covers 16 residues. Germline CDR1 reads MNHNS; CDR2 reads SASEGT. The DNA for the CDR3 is TGTGCCAGCGGACAGGCTACTAGCTCTGGGGCCAACGTCCTGACTTTC. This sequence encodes CASGQATSSGANVLTF.

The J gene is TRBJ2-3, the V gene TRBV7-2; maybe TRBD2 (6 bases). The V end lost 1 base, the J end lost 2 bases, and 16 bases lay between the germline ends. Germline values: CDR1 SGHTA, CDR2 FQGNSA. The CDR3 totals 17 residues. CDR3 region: CASSLDGSGSYTDTQYF. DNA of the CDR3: TGTGCCAGCAGCTTAGATGGTAGCGGTTCCTACACAGATACGCAGTATTTT.

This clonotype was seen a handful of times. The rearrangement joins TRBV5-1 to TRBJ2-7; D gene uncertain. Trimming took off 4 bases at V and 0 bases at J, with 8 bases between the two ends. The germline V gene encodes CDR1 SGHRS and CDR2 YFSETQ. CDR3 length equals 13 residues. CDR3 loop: CASSPLHSYEQYF. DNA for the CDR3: TGCGCCAGCAGCCCCCTTCACTCCTACGAGCAGTACTTC.

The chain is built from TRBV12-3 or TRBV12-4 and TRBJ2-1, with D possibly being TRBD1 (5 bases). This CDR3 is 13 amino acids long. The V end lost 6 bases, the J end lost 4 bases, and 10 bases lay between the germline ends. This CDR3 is CASRRQLYNEQFF. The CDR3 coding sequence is TGTGCCAGCAGACGACAGCTTTACAATGAGCAGTTCTTC.

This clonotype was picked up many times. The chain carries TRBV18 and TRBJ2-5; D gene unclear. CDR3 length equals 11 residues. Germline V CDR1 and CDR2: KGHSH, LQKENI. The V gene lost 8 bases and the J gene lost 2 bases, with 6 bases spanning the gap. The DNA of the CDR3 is TGTGCCAGCAGTCCACAAGAGACCCAGTACTTC. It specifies CASSPQETQYF.